Described below is a single T cell receptor (beta chain) sequence and its context. Given a much more abundant clone one base away, this may be a read error. The CDR3 is made up of 13 amino acids. Germline assignment: CDR1 PRHDT and CDR2 FYEKMQ (reference sequence). This specimen comes from a study of molecular identifiers for immune sequencing clone quantification. In preparing bulk TCR libraries, previously described methods and listed TCR primers were used. TCRdb used MiXCR to reprocess the PCR reads, holding one entry per CDR3 protein. This sample has around 54,000 distinct CDR3 sequences, with 25% found just once.

The origin of this receptor is a human donor in good health. Some libraries in this study had Jurkat cell RNA spiked in. The sequencing sample was made of naive CD8+ T cells from blood, with Jurkat cell RNA spiked in. Subset noted: FACS-sorted CD8+CD4-CCR7+CD45RA+ naive T cells. This chain links TRBV13 with TRBJ2-1; D tentatively reads TRBD1 or TRBD2 (5 bases each). The CDR3 region is CAGSSGPDNEQFF. The CDR3 coding sequence is TGTGCCGGCAGCTCGGGGCCTGACAATGAGCAGTTCTTC.